This T cell receptor (beta chain) was identified in a study of blood T cells in healthy people across ages. The CDR3 sequence is 16 residues long. J lost 7 bases, V lost 4 bases, and 5 bases had no gene match. Germline assignment: CDR1 LGHNA and CDR2 YNFKEQ. The second PCR ran about 6 to 11 cycles with a sample-barcoded 5' primer and J-beta primers. Every individual sample yielded 2.5 million or more paired-end reads (each containing CDR3). TCRdb called the 5' RACE reads again in MiXCR, with one record for every CDR3 protein. The table shows about 780,000 distinct CDR3 sequences, with 35% to 50% occurring only once. Regarding the study as a whole: Researchers said unsorted PBMCs prevented a conclusive naive versus antigen-experienced comparison. There was a strong correlation between TCR beta diversity and naive T cell percentage.

As concerns this clonotype: The antigen is undetermined.

Source material: blood. The chain is built from TRBV4-2 and TRBJ2-1; 15 bases align to TRBD2. This TCR derives from an older man in good health. For the CDR3, the DNA is TGTGCCAGCAGCCCCCTGGGGACTAGCGGGAGGAATGAGCAGTTCTTC. Translated, it gives CASSPLGTSGRNEQFF.